The sequence of this T cell receptor beta chain was determined in a study of T cell changes during pregnancy in multiple sclerosis (dated by TCRdb to the late 2010s). About the investigation overall: In women with multiple sclerosis, the researchers looked at how the T cell repertoire shifted as pregnancy progressed.

The method behind the library was the immunoSEQ multiplex PCR assay. TCRdb retrieved this table from immuneACCESS and kept in-frame rearrangements only. Not all clones are present; in checked studies, unresolved V genes account for under half, and no reason is known for the remainder. A total of 50,000 to 75,000 clones appear in this sample, around 91% of them only once. The top ten clonotypes cover 2.2% of the sample. V is cut by 6 bases and J by 11 bases, and the space between the germline ends is 22 bases. Reading the germline V gene gives CDR1 MNHNS and CDR2 SASEGT. There are 14 amino acids in the CDR3, from cysteine to phenylalanine inclusive. Only CDR3 DNA is held: 42 bases, read in frame from base 1. With regard to this clone: Its antigen is not yet known. No qualities accompany the bases; no much larger clone lies one base away.

Recombination connected TRBV6-1 to TRBJ1-1; the D gene is perhaps TRBD1, on 6 matching bases. Sample: peripheral blood, taken in the third trimester of pregnancy. The origin of this receptor is a female donor in good health, enrolled as a control in a pregnancy study. The nucleotide sequence reads TGTGCCAGCAGCCCCCTGGGGGGGCCTTGGAGTGCTTTCTTT. Its translation is CASSPLGGPWSAFF.